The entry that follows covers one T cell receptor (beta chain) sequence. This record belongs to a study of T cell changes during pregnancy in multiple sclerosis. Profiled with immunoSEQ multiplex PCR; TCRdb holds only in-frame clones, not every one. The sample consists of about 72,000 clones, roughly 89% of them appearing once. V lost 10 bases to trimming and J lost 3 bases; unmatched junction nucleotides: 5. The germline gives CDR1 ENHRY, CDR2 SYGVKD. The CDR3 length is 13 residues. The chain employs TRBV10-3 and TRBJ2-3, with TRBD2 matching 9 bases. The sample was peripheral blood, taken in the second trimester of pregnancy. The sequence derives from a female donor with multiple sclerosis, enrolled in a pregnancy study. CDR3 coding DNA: TGTGCCACTAGCGGGGATGGAACAGATACGCAGTATTTT. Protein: CATSGDGTDTQYF.